Given below is one T cell receptor beta chain in context. Its antigen is not identified. The data were obtained in a study of CD8 T cells in ankylosing spondylitis. MiXCR, applied by TCRdb to the 5' RACE reads, yields one record per CDR3 protein. The table lists more than 650,000 distinct CDR3 sequences, 10% to 15% of them singletons. Findings and caveats of the study: Typical of ankylosing spondylitis blood, it appeared, was a TCR beta motif of several highly homologous variants.

There are 12 residues in the CDR3. With V trimmed by 4 bases and J by 6 bases, 3 bases remained unmatched. Germline CDR1 and CDR2: SQVTM and ANQGSEA. Sequencing used blood, either unsorted or a sorted T cell fraction (not recorded which). This chain joins TRBV29-1 and TRBJ2-5; 9 positions agree with TRBD1. The receptor's source is a male donor with ankylosing spondylitis. The CDR3 nucleotides read TGCAGCGTTGGACAGGGGGAGCAGACCCAGTACTTC. Encoded protein: CSVGQGEQTQYF.